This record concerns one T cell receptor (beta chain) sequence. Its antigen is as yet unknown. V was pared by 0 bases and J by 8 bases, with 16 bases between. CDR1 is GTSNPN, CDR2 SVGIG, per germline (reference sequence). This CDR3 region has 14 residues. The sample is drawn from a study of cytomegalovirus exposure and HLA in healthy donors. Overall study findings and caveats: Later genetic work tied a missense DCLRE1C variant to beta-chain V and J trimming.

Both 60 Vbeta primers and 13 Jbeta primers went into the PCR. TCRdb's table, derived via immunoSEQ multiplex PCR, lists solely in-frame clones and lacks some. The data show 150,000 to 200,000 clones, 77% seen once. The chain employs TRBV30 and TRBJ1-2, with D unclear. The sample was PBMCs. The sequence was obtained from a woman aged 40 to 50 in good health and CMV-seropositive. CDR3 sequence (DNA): TGTGCCTGGAGTGTACTAGGCAGTAACCGGGGCTACACCTTC. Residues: CAWSVLGSNRGYTF.